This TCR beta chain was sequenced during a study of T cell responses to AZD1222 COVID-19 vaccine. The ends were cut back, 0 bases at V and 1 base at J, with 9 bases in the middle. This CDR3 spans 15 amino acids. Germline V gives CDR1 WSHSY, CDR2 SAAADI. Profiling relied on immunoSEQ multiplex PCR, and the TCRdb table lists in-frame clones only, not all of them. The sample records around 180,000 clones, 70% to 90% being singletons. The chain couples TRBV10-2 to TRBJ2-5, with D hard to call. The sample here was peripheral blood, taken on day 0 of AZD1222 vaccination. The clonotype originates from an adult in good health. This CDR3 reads CASSESKKAQETQYF. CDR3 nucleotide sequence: TGCGCCAGCAGTGAGTCCAAAAAGGCCCAAGAGACCCAGTACTTC.